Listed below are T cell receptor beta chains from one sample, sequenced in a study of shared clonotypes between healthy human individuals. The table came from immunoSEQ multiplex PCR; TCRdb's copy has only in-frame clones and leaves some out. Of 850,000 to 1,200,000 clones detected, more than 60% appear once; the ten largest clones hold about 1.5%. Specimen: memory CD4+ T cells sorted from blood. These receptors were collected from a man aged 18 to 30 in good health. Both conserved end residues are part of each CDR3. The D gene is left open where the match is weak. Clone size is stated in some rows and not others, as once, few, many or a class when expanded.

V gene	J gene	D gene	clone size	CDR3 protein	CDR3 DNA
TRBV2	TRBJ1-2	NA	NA	CASSEVRTGIYGYTF	TGTGCCAGCAGTGAAGTTCGTACAGGGATCTATGGCTACACCTTC
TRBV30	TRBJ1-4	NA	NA	CAWRWAARNEKLFF	TGTGCCTGGAGATGGGCAGCCCGTAATGAAAAACTGTTTTTT
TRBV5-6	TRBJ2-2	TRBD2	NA	CASSSGTSGTPNTGELFF	TGTGCCAGCAGCTCCGGGACTAGCGGAACCCCGAACACCGGGGAGCTGTTTTTT
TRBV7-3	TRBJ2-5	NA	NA	CASSSGMPLETQYF	TGTGCCAGCAGCTCCGGAATGCCGCTGGAGACCCAGTACTTC
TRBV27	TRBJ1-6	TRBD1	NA	CASSKTGVNSPLHF	TGTGCCAGCAGTAAGACAGGGGTTAATTCACCCCTCCACTTT
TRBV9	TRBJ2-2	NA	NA	CASSGLVGGELFF	TGTGCCAGCAGCGGATTAGTTGGCGGGGAGCTGTTTTTT
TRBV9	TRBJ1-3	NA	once	CASSVGAQGTGNTIYF	TGTGCCAGCAGCGTAGGCGCGCAGGGAACTGGAAACACCATATATTTT
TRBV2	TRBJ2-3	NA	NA	CASSPAWDTQYF	TGTGCCAGCTCTCCGGCATGGGATACGCAGTATTTT
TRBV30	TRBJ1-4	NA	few	CAWSDLIGKLFF	TGTGCCTGGAGCGACCTAATCGGAAAACTGTTTTTT
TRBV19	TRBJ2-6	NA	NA	CASSITSTNVLTF	TGTGCCAGTAGTATTACTTCGACCAACGTCCTGACTTTC
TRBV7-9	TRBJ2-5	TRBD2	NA	CASSPSGGQETQYF	TGTGCCAGCAGCCCGTCGGGGGGCCAAGAGACCCAGTACTTC
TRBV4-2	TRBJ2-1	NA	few	CASSQESGYNEQFF	TGTGCCAGCAGCCAAGAAAGCGGGTACAATGAGCAGTTCTTC
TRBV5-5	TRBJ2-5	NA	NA	CASSSTYTETQYF	TGTGCCAGCAGCTCAACCTACACGGAGACCCAGTACTTC
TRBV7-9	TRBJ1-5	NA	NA	CASDLGGGSGQPQHF	TGTGCCAGCGACTTGGGGGGGGGTAGTGGCCAGCCCCAGCATTTT
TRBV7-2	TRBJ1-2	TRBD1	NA	CASSFAGTEASTYTF	TGTGCCAGCAGCTTCGCCGGGACAGAAGCTTCCACCTACACCTTC
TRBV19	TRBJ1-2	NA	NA	CASSIGSRTPQGGYTF	TGTGCCAGTAGTATAGGCTCTCGGACCCCCCAGGGCGGCTACACCTTC
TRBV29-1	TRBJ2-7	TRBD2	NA	CSVGSSGGRYEQYF	TGCAGCGTTGGGTCTAGCGGGGGCCGCTACGAGCAGTACTTC
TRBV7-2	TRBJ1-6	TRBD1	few	CASSLGQGSAYNSPLHF	TGTGCCAGCAGCTTGGGACAGGGGAGCGCCTATAATTCACCCCTCCACTTT
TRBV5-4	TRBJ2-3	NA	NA	CASSFTAQRTDTQYF	TGTGCCAGCAGCTTCACAGCCCAACGCACAGATACGCAGTATTTT
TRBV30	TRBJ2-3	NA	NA	CAWDRIENGLGDTQYF	TGTGCCTGGGACCGAATCGAGAATGGGTTGGGAGATACGCAGTATTTT
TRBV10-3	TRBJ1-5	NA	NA	CAISEAGSNQPQHF	TGTGCCATCAGTGAGGCGGGGAGCAATCAGCCCCAGCATTTT
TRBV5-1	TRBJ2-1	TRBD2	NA	CASSSGLEASWGEQFF	TGCGCCAGCAGCTCCGGACTAGAGGCAAGTTGGGGGGAGCAGTTCTTC
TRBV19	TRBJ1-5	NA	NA	CASRGQGGQPQHF	TGTGCCAGTAGGGGGCAGGGAGGCCAGCCCCAGCATTTT
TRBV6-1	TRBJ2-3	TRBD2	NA	CASSEALPAGGNTDTQYF	TGTGCCAGCAGTGAAGCGCTTCCGGCGGGGGGGAACACAGATACGCAGTATTTT
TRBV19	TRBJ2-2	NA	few	CASSDQGSTGELFF	TGTGCCAGTAGTGATCAGGGGTCCACCGGGGAGCTGTTTTTT
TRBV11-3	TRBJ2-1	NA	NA	CASSLGSGYNEQFF	TGTGCCAGCAGCCTTGGTTCGGGTTACAATGAGCAGTTCTTC
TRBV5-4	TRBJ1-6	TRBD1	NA	CASSLPDRVDSPLHF	TGTGCCAGCAGCTTACCAGACAGGGTGGATTCACCCCTCCACTTT
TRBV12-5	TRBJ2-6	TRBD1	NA	CASGLVWQTPGQNNSGANVLTF	TGTGCTAGTGGTTTGGTATGGCAGACTCCGGGACAGAACAACTCTGGGGCCAACGTCCTGACTTTC
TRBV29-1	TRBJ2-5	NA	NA	CSVRGDDQETQYF	TGCAGCGTGAGGGGGGACGACCAAGAGACCCAGTACTTC
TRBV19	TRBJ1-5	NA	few	CASSSTGNQPQHF	TGTGCCAGTAGTAGTACAGGAAATCAGCCCCAGCATTTT
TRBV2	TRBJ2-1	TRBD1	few	CASSPTGGSYNEQFF	TGTGCCAGCAGTCCTACAGGGGGCTCCTACAATGAGCAGTTCTTC
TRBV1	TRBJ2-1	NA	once	CTSSQVIDRYYNEQFF	TGCACCAGCAGCCAAGTTATCGACAGATACTACAATGAGCAGTTCTTC
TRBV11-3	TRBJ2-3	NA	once	CASSFLDRNTDTQYF	TGTGCCAGCAGCTTTCTGGACCGTAACACAGATACGCAGTATTTT
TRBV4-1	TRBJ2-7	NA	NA	CASSQDRGRTFGQYF	TGCGCCAGCAGCCAAGATCGAGGACGAACCTTCGGGCAGTACTTC
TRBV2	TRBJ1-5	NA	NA	CASRGGGNQPQHF	TGTGCCAGCAGGGGTGGGGGGAATCAGCCCCAGCATTTT
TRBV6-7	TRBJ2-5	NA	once	CASVYRQGQETQYF	TGTGCCAGCGTTTATCGACAAGGGCAAGAGACCCAGTACTTC
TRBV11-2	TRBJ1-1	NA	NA	CASSLGLQGEAFF	TGTGCCAGCAGCTTAGGTTTACAGGGAGAAGCTTTCTTT
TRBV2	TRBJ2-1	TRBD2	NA	CASGKRGTYNEQFF	TGTGCCAGCGGGAAGCGGGGGACCTACAATGAGCAGTTCTTC
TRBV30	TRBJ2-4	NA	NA	CAWSSPGLAKNIQYF	TGTGCCTGGAGTTCCCCTGGACTAGCCAAAAACATTCAGTACTTC
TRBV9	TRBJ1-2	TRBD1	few	CASSLAQGEYGYTF	TGTGCCAGCAGCCTAGCCCAGGGGGAGTATGGCTACACCTTC
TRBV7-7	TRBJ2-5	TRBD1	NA	CASSRDRVGETQYF	TGTGCTAGCAGCAGGGACAGGGTTGGGGAGACCCAGTACTTC
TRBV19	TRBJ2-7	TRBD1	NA	CASTGQGRYEQYF	TGTGCCAGCACGGGACAGGGCAGGTACGAGCAGTACTTC
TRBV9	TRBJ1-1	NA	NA	CASSVDHLGTGKEAFF	TGTGCCAGCAGCGTAGATCATCTAGGGACGGGGAAAGAAGCTTTCTTT
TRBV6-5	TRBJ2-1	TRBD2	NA	CASTSGGLQFF	TGTGCCAGCACTTCGGGGGGACTACAGTTCTTC
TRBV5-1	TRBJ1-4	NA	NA	CASSEGLLGAATNEKLFF	TGCGCCAGCAGCGAGGGACTTCTAGGAGCTGCAACTAATGAAAAACTGTTTTTT
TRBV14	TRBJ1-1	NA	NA	CASSIQPNTEAFF	TGTGCCAGCAGCATCCAACCTAACACTGAAGCTTTCTTT
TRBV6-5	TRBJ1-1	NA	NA	CASSWNRNTEAFF	TGTGCCAGCAGTTGGAACAGAAACACTGAAGCTTTCTTT
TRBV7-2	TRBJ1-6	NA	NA	CASSLGVGSSYNSPLHF	TGTGCCAGCAGCTTAGGGGTGGGAAGCTCCTATAATTCACCCCTCCACTTT
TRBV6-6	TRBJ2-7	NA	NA	CASTHDTSRAATQYF	TGTGCCAGCACCCACGACACAAGCCGGGCTGCTACGCAGTACTTC
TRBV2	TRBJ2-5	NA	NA	CASSPTYQETQYF	TGTGCCAGCAGCCCCACCTATCAAGAGACCCAGTACTTC
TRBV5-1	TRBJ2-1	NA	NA	CASSPLNNEQFF	TGCGCCAGCAGCCCCTTGAACAATGAGCAGTTCTTC
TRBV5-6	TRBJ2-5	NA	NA	CASSFGQLRVETQYF	TGTGCCAGCAGCTTTGGTCAGCTCAGGGTGGAGACCCAGTACTTC
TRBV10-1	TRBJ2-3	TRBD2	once	CASSAWGGTDTQYF	TGCGCCAGCAGCGCCTGGGGAGGGACAGATACGCAGTATTTT
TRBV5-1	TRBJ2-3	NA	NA	CASSSLGGRGTDTQYF	TGCGCCAGCAGCTCCCTGGGGGGGAGGGGGACAGATACGCAGTATTTT
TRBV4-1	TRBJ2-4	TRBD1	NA	CASSQEGDRVNIQYF	TGCGCCAGCAGCCAAGAAGGGGACAGGGTCAACATTCAGTACTTC
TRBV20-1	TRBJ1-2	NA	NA	CSAKRGDGF	TGCAGTGCTAAGCGGGGGGATGGCTTC